The 10 T cell receptor beta chains listed next were all sequenced from one sample in a study of OX40 agonist ivuxolimab in advanced cancers. The table came from immunoSEQ multiplex PCR; TCRdb's copy has only in-frame clones and leaves some out. The profile shows about 75,000 clones, more than 90% of them singletons. This specimen consisted of CD4+ or CD8+ T cells sorted from blood, obtained in a trial of the OX40 agonist ivuxolimab. Receptors originate from an adult with an advanced solid tumor such as melanoma, head and neck, liver or kidney cancer.

V is TRBV7-2 and J is TRBJ1-3; the match to TRBD1 covers 9 bases. This CDR3 region has 15 residues. After removal of 4 bases from V and 8 bases from J, the junction contained 9 bases not matched to a gene. CDR1 is SGHTA and CDR2 is FQGNSA in the germline V gene. In DNA, the CDR3 is TGTGCCAGCAGCTACGCAGGGACAGGGAGTGACACCATATATTTT. Protein product: CASSYAGTGSDTIYF. Full variable domain (outside the CDR3, taken from reference TRBV7-2 and TRBJ1-3): GAGVSQSPSNKVTEKGKDVELRCDPISGHTALYWYRQSLGQGLEFLIYFQGNSAPDKSGLPSDRFSAERTGGSVSTLTIQRTQQEDSAVYLCASSYAGTGSDTIYFGEGSWLTVV.

This clone was seen once. This chain uses TRBV2 with TRBJ2-7; D gene ambiguous. This CDR3 has 14 residues. Germline CDR1 SNHLY, CDR2 FYNNEI. V lost 10 bases to trimming and J lost 0 bases, with 16 bases between them. In DNA, the CDR3 is TGTGCCACCCAGGTGAGGCCGAGCTCCTACGAGCAGTACTTC. Protein sequence: CATQVRPSSYEQYF.

J is TRBJ2-3 and V is TRBV5-1; 14 positions match TRBD2. CDR1 is SGHRS and CDR2 is YFSETQ in the germline V gene. V lost 4 bases to trimming and J lost 6 bases; unmatched junction nucleotides: 4. The CDR3 sequence is 15 residues long. The CDR3 protein is CASSRLAGGSDTQYF. In nucleotides, the CDR3 is TGCGCCAGCAGCCGACTAGCGGGGGGGTCCGATACGCAGTATTTT.

The chain has TRBV2 and TRBJ1-2, with D uncertain. From germline, CDR1 is SNHLY and CDR2 FYNNEI. This CDR3 is 13 amino acids long. The V end lost 4 bases, the J end lost 4 bases, and 10 bases lay between the germline ends. CDR3 in DNA: TGTGCCAGCAGTGCAGGATACCTCTATGGCTACACCTTC. Translated: CASSAGYLYGYTF.

The rearrangement links TRBV5-1 to TRBJ1-2; the match to TRBD1 covers 12 bases. V was pared by 4 bases and J by 6 bases, with 4 bases of the junction left unmatched. Germline CDR1 is SGHRS and CDR2 is YFSETQ. The CDR3 is 14 residues long. The CDR3 DNA follows: TGCGCCAGCAGCAGGGGACAGGGGGCAGATGGCTACACCTTC. Protein product: CASSRGQGADGYTF.

V and J are TRBV4-3 and TRBJ2-1; 9 bases agree with TRBD2. The V segment lost 5 bases and the J segment 8 bases; nucleotides outside the gene matches: 10. This CDR3 is 15 amino acids long. Germline CDR1 reads LGHNA; CDR2 reads YSLEER. In nucleotides, the CDR3 is TGCGCCAGCAGCAAGAGTAGCGGGAGTAGCTATGAGCAGTTCTTC. This sequence encodes CASSKSSGSSYEQFF.

The genes are TRBV25-1 and TRBJ2-5, with TRBD1 matching over 9 bases. J lost 2 bases, V lost 6 bases, and 4 bases had no gene match. This CDR3 region has 14 residues. Germline CDR1 MGHDK, CDR2 SYGVNS. DNA for the CDR3: TGTGCCAGCAGCCGGGACAGGGTACAAGAGACCCAGTACTTC. This gives the protein CASSRDRVQETQYF.

This chain uses TRBV19 with TRBJ1-5, with D possibly being TRBD1 (5 bases). V gave up 3 bases and J gave up 5 bases, with 11 bases separating them. CDR1 and CDR2 (germline): LNHDA, SQIVND (reference sequence). The CDR3 is 14 residues long. The CDR3 coding sequence is TGTGCCAGTAGTATCACACAGGTCGATCAGCCCCAGCATTTT. This translates into CASSITQVDQPQHF.

The genes are TRBV18 and TRBJ2-7; 11 nucleotides align to TRBD2. The CDR3 spans 14 residues. Germline lookup yields CDR1 KGHSH and CDR2 LQKENI. V lost 2 bases, J lost 4 bases, and 1 base stayed unmatched. This chain's CDR3 is CASSPGTSGYEQYF. In DNA form, the CDR3 reads TGTGCCAGCTCACCAGGGACTAGCGGTTACGAGCAGTACTTC.

The chain uses TRBV30 and TRBJ1-4; possibly TRBD1 for D (5 bases). The CDR3 length is 17 residues. Looked up from germline, CDR1 is GTSNPN and CDR2 is SVGIG (reference sequence). The V end lost 5 bases, the J end lost 4 bases, and 23 bases lay between the germline ends. The CDR3, as DNA: TGTGCCTGGGGGGGAACTTCGGGGAGAACCTTTAATGAAAAACTGTTTTTT. This encodes CAWGGTSGRTFNEKLFF.